A single sample is the source of the 2 T cell receptor beta chains below, sequenced in a study of blood T cell repertoires in COVID-19. Clones were sequenced by immunoSEQ multiplex PCR, and TCRdb holds only the in-frame ones, with some missing. The sample has about 150,000 clones, 76% seen once; the top ten hold 3% to 4.5%. Material: peripheral blood. The receptors derive from a woman older than 75 with acute or convalescent COVID-19.

This clone was picked up a small number of times. This chain connects TRBV3-1 (or the pseudogene TRBV3-2) to TRBJ2-5; 7 nucleotides agree with TRBD2. Germline lookup yields CDR1 LGHDT and CDR2 YNNKEL (reference sequence). The CDR3 contains 15 residues. The V segment lost 4 bases and the J segment 0 bases; nucleotides outside the gene matches: 5. The CDR3 DNA reads as TGTGCCAGCAGCCTACGGGGGGTGTACCAAGAGACCCAGTACTTC. Residues: CASSLRGVYQETQYF.

The chain couples TRBV2 to TRBJ1-4; D remains unclear. V lost 6 bases and J 7 bases, leaving 12 bases between the germline ends. CDR3 length: 13 residues. Germline V lookup: CDR1 SNHLY, CDR2 FYNNEI. CDR3 in amino acids: CASRRFEGEKLFF. In DNA form, the CDR3 reads TGTGCCAGCAGGAGGTTTGAGGGTGAAAAACTGTTTTTT. Filled out from reference TRBV2 and TRBJ1-4, the complete variable domain reads EPEVTQTPSHQVTQMGQEVILRCVPISNHLYFYWYRQILGQKVEFLVSFYNNEISEKSEIFDDQFSVERPDGSNFTLKIRSTKLEDSAMYFCASRRFEGEKLFFGSGTQLSVL.